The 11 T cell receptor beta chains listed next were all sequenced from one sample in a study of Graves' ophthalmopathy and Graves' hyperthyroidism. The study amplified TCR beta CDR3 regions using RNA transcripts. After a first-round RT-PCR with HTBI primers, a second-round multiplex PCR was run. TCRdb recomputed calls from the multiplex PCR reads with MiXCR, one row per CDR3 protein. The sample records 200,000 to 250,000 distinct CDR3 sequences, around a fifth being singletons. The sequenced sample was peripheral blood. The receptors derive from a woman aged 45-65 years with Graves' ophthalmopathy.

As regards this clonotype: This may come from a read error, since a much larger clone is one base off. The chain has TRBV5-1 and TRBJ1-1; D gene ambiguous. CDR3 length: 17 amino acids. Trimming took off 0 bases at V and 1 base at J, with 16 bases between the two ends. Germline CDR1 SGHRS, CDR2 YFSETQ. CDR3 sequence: CASSLGFSVDPNTEAFF. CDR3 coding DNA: TGCGCCAGCAGCTTGGGATTCTCGGTCGACCCGAACACTGAAGCTTTCTTT.

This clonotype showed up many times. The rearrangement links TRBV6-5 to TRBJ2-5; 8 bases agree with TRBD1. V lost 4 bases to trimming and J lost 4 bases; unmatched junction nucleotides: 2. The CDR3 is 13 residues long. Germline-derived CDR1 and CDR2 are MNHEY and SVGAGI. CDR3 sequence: CASSWTGTETQYF. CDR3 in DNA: TGTGCCAGCAGTTGGACAGGGACAGAGACCCAGTACTTC.

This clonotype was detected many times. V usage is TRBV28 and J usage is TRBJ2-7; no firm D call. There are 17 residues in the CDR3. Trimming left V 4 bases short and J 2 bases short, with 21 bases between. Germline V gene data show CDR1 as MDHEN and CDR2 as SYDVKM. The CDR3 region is CASSSFWARPTAYEQYF. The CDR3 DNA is TGTGCCAGCAGTTCCTTTTGGGCGCGCCCGACGGCCTACGAGCAGTACTTC.

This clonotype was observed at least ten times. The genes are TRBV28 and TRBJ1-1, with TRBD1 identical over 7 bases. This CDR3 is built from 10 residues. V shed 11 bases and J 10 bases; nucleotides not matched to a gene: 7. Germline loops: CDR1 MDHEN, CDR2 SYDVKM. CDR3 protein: CAREGAAAFF. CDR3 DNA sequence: TGTGCCCGGGAGGGGGCGGCAGCTTTCTTT.

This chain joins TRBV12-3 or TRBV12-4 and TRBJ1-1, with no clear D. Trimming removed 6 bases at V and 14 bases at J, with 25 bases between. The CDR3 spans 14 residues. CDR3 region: CASSDRPGPPGAFF. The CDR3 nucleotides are TGTGCCAGCAGCGATAGACCGGGCCCCCCGGGAGCCTTCTTT.

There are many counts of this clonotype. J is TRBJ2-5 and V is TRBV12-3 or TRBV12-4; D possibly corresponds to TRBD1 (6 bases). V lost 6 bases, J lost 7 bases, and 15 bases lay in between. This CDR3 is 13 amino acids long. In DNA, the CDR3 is TGTGCCAGCAGCTTACAGGGATCAGGGACCCAGTACTTC. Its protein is CASSLQGSGTQYF.

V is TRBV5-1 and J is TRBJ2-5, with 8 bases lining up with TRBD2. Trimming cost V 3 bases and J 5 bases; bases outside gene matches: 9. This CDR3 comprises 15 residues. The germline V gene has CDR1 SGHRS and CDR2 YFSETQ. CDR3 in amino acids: CASSYRAGAVETQYF. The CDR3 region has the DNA TGCGCCAGCAGCTACAGAGCGGGAGCTGTGGAGACCCAGTACTTC.

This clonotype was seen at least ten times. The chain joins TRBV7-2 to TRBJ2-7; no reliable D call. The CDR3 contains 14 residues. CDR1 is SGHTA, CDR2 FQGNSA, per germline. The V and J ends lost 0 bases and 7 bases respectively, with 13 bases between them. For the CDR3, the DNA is TGTGCCAGCAGCTTAGCGGTCACGCCGTGGGAGCAGTACTTC. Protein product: CASSLAVTPWEQYF.

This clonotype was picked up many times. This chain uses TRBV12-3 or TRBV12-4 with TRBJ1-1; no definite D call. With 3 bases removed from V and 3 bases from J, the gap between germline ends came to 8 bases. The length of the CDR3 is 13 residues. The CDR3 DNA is TGTGCCAGCAGTTTCAACCGGGACACTGAAGCTTTCTTT. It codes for CASSFNRDTEAFF.

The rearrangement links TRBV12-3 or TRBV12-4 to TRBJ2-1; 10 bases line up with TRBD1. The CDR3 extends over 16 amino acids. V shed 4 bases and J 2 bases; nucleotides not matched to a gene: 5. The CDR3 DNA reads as TGTGCCAGCAGTTCCCGACAGGGGGCCACCTACAATGAGCAGTTCTTC. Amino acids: CASSSRQGATYNEQFF.

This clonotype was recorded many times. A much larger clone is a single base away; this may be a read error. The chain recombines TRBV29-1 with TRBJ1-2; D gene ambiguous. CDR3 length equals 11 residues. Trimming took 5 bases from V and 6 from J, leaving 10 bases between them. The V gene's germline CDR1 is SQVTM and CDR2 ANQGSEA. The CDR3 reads CSVLLSNGYTF. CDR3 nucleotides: TGCAGCGTTTTGCTAAGTAATGGCTACACCTTC.